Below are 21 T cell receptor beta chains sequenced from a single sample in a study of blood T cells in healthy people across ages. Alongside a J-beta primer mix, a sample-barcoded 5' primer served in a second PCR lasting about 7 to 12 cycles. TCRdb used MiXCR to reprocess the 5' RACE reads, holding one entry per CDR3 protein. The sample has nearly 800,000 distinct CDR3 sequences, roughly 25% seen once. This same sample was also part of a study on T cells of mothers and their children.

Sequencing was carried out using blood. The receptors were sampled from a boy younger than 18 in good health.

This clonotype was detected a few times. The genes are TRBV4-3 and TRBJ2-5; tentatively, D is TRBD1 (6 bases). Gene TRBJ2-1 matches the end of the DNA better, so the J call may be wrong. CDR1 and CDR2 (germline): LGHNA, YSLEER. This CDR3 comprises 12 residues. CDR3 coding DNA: TGCGCCAGCAGCCAGACAGGTATTGAGCAGTTCTTC. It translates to CASSQTGIEQFF.

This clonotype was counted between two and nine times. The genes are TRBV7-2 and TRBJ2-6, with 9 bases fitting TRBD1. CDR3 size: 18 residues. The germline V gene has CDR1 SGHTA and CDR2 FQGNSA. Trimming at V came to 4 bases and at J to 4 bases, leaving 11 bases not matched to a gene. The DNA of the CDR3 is TGTGCCAGCAGCTCACCCGGGACAGGGAAGGCCGGGGCCAACGTCCTGACTTTC. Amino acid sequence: CASSSPGTGKAGANVLTF.

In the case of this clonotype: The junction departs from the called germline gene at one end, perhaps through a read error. The CDR3: CASSPGGPFSEANVLTF. CDR3 sequence (DNA): TGTGCCAGCTCACCAGGGGGGCCCTTCTCTGAGGCCAACGTCCTGACTTTC. This chain joins TRBV18 and TRBJ2-6, with D possibly called TRBD1 or TRBD2 (6 bases each). This CDR3 has 17 amino acids. Germline-derived CDR1 and CDR2 are KGHSH and LQKENI.

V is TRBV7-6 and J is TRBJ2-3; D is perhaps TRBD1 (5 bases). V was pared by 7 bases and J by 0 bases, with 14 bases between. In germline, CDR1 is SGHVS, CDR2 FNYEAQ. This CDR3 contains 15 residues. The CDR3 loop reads CASTPRQTSTDTQYF. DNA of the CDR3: TGTGCCAGCACTCCTAGACAGACTAGCACAGATACGCAGTATTTT. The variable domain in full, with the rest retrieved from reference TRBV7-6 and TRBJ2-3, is GAGVSQSPRYKVTKRGQDVALRCDPISGHVSLYWYRQALGQGPEFLTYFNYEAQQDKSGLPNDRFSAERPEGSISTLTIQRTEQRDSAMYRCASTPRQTSTDTQYFGPGTRLTVL.

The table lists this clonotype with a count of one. The CDR3 region is CASSQEAAASYEQYF. In DNA form, the CDR3 reads TGTGCCAGCAGCCAAGAAGCCGCGGCATCCTACGAGCAGTACTTC. This rearrangement joins TRBV3-1 to TRBJ2-5; D is ambiguous. TRBJ2-7 explains the end of the DNA better; the J call may be wrong. The CDR3 is made up of 15 amino acids. In germline, CDR1 is LGHDT, CDR2 YNNKEL (reference sequence).

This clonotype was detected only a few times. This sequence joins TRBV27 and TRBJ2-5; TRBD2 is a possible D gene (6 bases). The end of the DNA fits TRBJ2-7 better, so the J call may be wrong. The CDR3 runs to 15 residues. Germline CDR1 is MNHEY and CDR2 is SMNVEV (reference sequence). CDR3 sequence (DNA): TGTGCCAGCGGTTCAGCGGGCACCGCGACCTACGAGCAGTACTTC. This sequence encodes CASGSAGTATYEQYF.

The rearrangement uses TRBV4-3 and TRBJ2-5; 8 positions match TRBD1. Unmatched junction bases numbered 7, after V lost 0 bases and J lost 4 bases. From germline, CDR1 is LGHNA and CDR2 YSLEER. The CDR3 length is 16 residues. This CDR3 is CASSQDQGAGRETQYF. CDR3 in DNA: TGCGCCAGCAGCCAAGACCAGGGGGCCGGGAGAGAGACCCAGTACTTC.

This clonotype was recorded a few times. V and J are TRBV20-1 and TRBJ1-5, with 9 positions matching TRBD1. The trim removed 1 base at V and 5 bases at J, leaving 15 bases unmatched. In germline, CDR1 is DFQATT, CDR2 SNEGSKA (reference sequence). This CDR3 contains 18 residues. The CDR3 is CSARVFRTGVLWDQPQHF. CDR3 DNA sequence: TGCAGTGCTAGAGTTTTTAGGACAGGGGTTCTGTGGGATCAGCCCCAGCATTTT.

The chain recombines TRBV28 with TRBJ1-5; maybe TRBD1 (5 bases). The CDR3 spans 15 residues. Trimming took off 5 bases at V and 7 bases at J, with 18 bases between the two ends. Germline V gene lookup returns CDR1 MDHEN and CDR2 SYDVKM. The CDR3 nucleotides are TGTGCCAGCAGTCCCCCCAGGGAGGGATTGCAGCCCCAGCATTTT. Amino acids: CASSPPREGLQPQHF.

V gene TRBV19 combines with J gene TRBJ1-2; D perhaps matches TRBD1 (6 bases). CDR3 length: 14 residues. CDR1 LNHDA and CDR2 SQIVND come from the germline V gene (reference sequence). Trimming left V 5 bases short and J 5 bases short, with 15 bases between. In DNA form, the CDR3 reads TGTGCCAGTAGTCCCCGGCCAGGGGAGTATGGCTACACCTTC. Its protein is CASSPRPGEYGYTF. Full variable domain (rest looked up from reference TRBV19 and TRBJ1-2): DGGITQSPKYLFRKEGQNVTLSCEQNLNHDAMYWYRQDPGQGLRLIYYSQIVNDFQKGDIAEGYSVSREKKESFPLTVTSAQKNPTAFYLCASSPRPGEYGYTFGSGTRLTVV.

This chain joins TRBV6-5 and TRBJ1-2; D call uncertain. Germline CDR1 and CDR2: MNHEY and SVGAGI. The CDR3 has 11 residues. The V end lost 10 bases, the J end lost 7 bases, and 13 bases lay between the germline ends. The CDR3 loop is CATRMAGGYTF. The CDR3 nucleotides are TGTGCCACGCGGATGGCTGGTGGCTACACCTTC.

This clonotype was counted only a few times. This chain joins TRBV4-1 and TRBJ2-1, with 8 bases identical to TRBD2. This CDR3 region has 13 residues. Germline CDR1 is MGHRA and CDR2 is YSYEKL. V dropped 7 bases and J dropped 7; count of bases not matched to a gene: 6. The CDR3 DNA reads TGCGCCAGCAAGAGCGGGAGCGGTAATGAGCAGTTCTTC. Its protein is CASKSGSGNEQFF.

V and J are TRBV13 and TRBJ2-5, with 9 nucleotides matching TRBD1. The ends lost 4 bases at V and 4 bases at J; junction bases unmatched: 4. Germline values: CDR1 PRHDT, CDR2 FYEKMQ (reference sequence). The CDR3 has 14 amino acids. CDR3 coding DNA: TGTGCCAGCAGCTATCCGACAGGGGGAGAGACCCAGTACTTC. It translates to CASSYPTGGETQYF.

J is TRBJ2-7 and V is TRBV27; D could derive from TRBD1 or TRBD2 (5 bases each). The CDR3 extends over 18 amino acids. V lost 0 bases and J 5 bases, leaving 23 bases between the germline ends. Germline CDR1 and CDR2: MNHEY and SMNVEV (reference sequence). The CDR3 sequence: CASSLSPPQRGPKNEQYF. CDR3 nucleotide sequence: TGTGCCAGCAGTTTATCGCCCCCTCAGAGGGGTCCAAAGAACGAGCAGTACTTC.

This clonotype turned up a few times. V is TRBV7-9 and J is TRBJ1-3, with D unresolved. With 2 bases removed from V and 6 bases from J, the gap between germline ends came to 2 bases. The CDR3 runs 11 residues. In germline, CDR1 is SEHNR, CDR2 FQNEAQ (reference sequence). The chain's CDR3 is CASSLINTIYF. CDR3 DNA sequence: TGTGCCAGCAGCTTAATAAACACCATATATTTT.

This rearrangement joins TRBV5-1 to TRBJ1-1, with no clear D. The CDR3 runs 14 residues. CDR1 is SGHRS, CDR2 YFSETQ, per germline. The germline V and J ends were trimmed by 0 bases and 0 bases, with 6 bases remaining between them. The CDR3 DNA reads TGCGCCAGCAGCTTGGAGAGGGTGAACACTGAAGCTTTCTTT. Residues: CASSLERVNTEAFF.

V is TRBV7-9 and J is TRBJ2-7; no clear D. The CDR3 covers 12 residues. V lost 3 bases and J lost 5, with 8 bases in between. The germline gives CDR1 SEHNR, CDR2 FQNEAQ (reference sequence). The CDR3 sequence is CASSFGVDEQYF. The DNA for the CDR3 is TGTGCCAGCAGCTTTGGAGTCGACGAGCAGTACTTC.

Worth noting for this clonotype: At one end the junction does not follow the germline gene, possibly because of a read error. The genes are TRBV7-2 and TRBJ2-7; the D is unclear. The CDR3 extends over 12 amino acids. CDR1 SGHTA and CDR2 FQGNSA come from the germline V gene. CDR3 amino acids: CASSLVGPPVAF. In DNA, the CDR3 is TGTGCCAGCAGCTTAGTAGGTCCCCCTGTGGCCTTC.

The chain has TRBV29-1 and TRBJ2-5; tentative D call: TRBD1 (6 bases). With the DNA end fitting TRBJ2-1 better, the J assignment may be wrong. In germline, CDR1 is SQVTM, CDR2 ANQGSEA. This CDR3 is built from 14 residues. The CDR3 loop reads CSVPNREYRGEQFF. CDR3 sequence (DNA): TGCAGCGTCCCTAACAGGGAATATCGGGGTGAGCAGTTCTTC.

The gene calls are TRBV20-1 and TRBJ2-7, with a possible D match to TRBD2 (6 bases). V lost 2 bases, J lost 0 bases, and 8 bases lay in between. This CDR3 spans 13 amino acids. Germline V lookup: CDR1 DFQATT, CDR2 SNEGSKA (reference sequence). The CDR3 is CSARSGLSYEQYF. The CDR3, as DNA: TGCAGTGCTAGATCGGGACTCTCCTACGAGCAGTACTTC.

The CDR3 is CASSFYNTYGYTF. CDR3 DNA: TGTGCCAGCAGCTTCTATAACACCTATGGCTACACCTTC. The chain joins TRBV7-2 to TRBJ1-2, with D unclear. The length of the CDR3 is 13 residues. Trimming shortened V by 3 bases and J by 4 bases, and 9 bases separated the two germline ends. CDR1 and CDR2 (germline): SGHTA, FQGNSA.